This T cell receptor beta chain was sequenced in a study of naive and memory T cell subsets. Whole-study results and caveats: Over 90% of naive TCR sequences appeared only once, unlike memory subsets. Gini index rose across naive, CM, EM and EMRA in CD4 and CD8.

This CDR3 spans 16 amino acids. The germline V gene has CDR1 LGHNA and CDR2 YNFKEQ. V was shortened by 0 bases and J by 2 bases, with 8 bases between the two germline ends. Two oligonucleotides, mixed equimolar, formed the beta constant-region primer covering TRBC1 and TRBC2. Ligated cDNA was amplified by four rounds of PCR with nested alpha and beta constant-region primers and SP2. Using its own MiXCR run on the UMI-ligation and nested PCR reads, TCRdb lists one record per CDR3 protein. The sample carries some 100,000 distinct CDR3 sequences, 6% to 7.5% recorded once. After CD4 positive bead selection, the CD4-negative fraction gave CD8 T cells. For this clonotype: Its antigen is currently unknown.

Input material: central memory CD4+ T cells from blood. The chain joins TRBV4-2 to TRBJ2-6; a possible D gene is TRBD2 (5 bases). The TCR was taken from a human donor in good health. Here the CDR3 DNA reads TGTGCCAGCAGCCAAGATCGGGGTGCTGGGGCCAACGTCCTGACTTTC. This translates into CASSQDRGAGANVLTF.